Described below is a single TCR beta chain sequence and its context. Measured with immunoSEQ multiplex PCR; TCRdb has only the in-frame clones, and not every one. Altogether hundreds of thousands of clones are present, over 80% being singletons, with the ten largest covering 0.87%. The data were taken from a study of blood T cell repertoires in COVID-19. This CDR3 contains 15 residues. CDR1 MDHEN and CDR2 SYDVKM come from the germline V gene. V lost 5 bases, J lost 8 bases, and 18 bases lay in between. This clonotype was obtained from a man aged 50 to 59 who had been exposed to COVID-19. Sequencing input: PBMCs or T cells enriched from blood (not recorded which). The chain employs TRBV28 and TRBJ1-4; D not certain. This CDR3 reads CASSASGGLLEKLFF. For the CDR3, the DNA is TGTGCCAGCAGTGCCTCGGGAGGGCTTCTCGAAAAACTGTTTTTT.